This is a list of T cell receptor beta chains from one sample in a study of response to subunit inactivated influenza vaccine. One entry per CDR3 protein, called by TCRdb with MiXCR from the RT-PCR reads. The sample lists approximately 730,000 distinct CDR3 sequences, around 14% occurring once. This specimen was PBMCs from blood, taken 14 days before vaccination. These receptors originate from a man aged 50-60 years who received an inactivated influenza vaccine. Each CDR3 is given with its conserved first and last residue. A D gene is named only where the DNA matches it firmly. Expanded clones get a size class; other rows say once, few or many, or leave the size out.

d_call | j_call | v_call | clone_size | cdr3_nt | cdr3_aa
NA | TRBJ2-1 | TRBV12-3/TRBV12-4 | NA | TGTGCCAGCAGTTCCGGTAACCATAACAATGAGCAGTTCTTC | CASSSGNHNNEQFF
TRBD2 | TRBJ2-2 | TRBV10-3 | many | TGTGCCATCAGGCCGGGACTAGCGGGAGTGGTAAACACCGGGGAGCTGTTTTTT | CAIRPGLAGVVNTGELFF
NA | TRBJ2-1 | TRBV29-1 | few | TGCAGCGTTGAGTGGACAGCGGGCGATGAGCAGTTCTTC | CSVEWTAGDEQFF
TRBD1 | TRBJ1-5 | TRBV29-1 | many | TGCAGCGCTGTCGGGACAGACGGCAATCAGCCCCAGCATTTT | CSAVGTDGNQPQHF
NA | TRBJ2-3 | TRBV11-2 | few | TGTGCCAGCAGCCCCCCCACCACAGATACGCAGTATTTT | CASSPPTTDTQYF
TRBD1 | TRBJ2-2 | TRBV27 | NA | TGTGCCAGCAGTTTACTGTGGCGCAGGGGGCATGGCGGGGAGCTGTTTTTT | CASSLLWRRGHGGELFF
NA | TRBJ2-7 | TRBV20-1 | NA | TGCAGTGCTAGTCAGGGCTTTGAGACAGGGAGGAGTTACGAGCAGTACTTC | CSASQGFETGRSYEQYF
NA | TRBJ2-7 | TRBV20-1 | many | TGCAGTGCCCAAAAAGGGGACTACGAGCAGTACTTC | CSAQKGDYEQYF
NA | TRBJ2-1 | TRBV12-3/TRBV12-4 | few | TGTGCCAGCAGTCTTAGCGGAGCTGAGCAGTTCTTC | CASSLSGAEQFF
NA | TRBJ2-1 | TRBV5-6 | NA | TGTGCCAGCAGCTTGGTTGGGCTGGGCAATGGTTACAATGAGCAGTTCTTC | CASSLVGLGNGYNEQFF
NA | TRBJ2-4 | TRBV6-5 | few | TGTGCCAGCAGTTACCGGGGCGGTTCCAAAAACATTCAGTACTTC | CASSYRGGSKNIQYF
TRBD1 | TRBJ2-7 | TRBV20-1 | many | TGCAGTGCTCCGCGACAGGGGGCGGTCTTGGAGCAGTACTTC | CSAPRQGAVLEQYF
TRBD1 | TRBJ2-6 | TRBV6-2/TRBV6-3 | once | TGTGCCAGCAGTTACTCGAAGACCCACAGGGGGTCTGGGGCCAACGTCCTGACTTTC | CASSYSKTHRGSGANVLTF
TRBD1 | TRBJ2-1 | TRBV6-1 | few | TGTGCCAGCAAAGGGGACAGTCCCTCCTACAATGAGCAGTTCTTC | CASKGDSPSYNEQFF
NA | TRBJ1-1 | TRBV28 | few | TGTGCCAGCAGTGGCGAGACTGAAGCTTTCTTT | CASSGETEAFF
NA | TRBJ1-1 | TRBV4-3 | NA | TGCGCCAGCAGCCAAGTTGGACCCCCGATGAACACTGAAGCTTTCTTT | CASSQVGPPMNTEAFF
NA | TRBJ2-7 | TRBV28 | NA | TGTGCCAGCAGCAACAAAGCGGACTCCTACGAGCAGTACTTC | CASSNKADSYEQYF
TRBD1 | TRBJ2-7 | TRBV6-2/TRBV6-3 | few | TGTGCCAGTAACAGGGGGCACAACGAGCAGTACTTC | CASNRGHNEQYF
NA | TRBJ2-5 | TRBV5-1 | many | TGCGCCAGCAGCTTGGATATTAGCTGGGAGACCCAGTACTTC | CASSLDISWETQYF
TRBD1 | TRBJ2-5 | TRBV29-1 | few | TGCAGCGTTGCCGGGACAGGATCCCAAGAGACCCAGTACTTC | CSVAGTGSQETQYF
NA | TRBJ2-3 | TRBV5-1 | NA | TGCGCCAGCAGCTTGGATGCGACTAGGTCGGATACGCAGTATTTT | CASSLDATRSDTQYF
NA | TRBJ2-1 | TRBV7-9 | few | TGTGCCAGCAAACAGGTAAACTACAATGAGCAGTTCTTC | CASKQVNYNEQFF
NA | TRBJ2-3 | TRBV6-1 | NA | TGTGCCAGCAGTGAGAGTAGAACTAGCACAGATACGCAGTATTTT | CASSESRTSTDTQYF
TRBD1 | TRBJ2-6 | TRBV3-1 | NA | TGTGCCAGCAGCCAACTGTGGGACAGAGGGGCCTGGGCCAACGTCCTGACTTTC | CASSQLWDRGAWANVLTF
NA | TRBJ1-2 | TRBV4-2 | few | TGTGCCAGCAGCCAAGATATGGGGGGGACTAACTATGGCTACACCTTC | CASSQDMGGTNYGYTF
NA | TRBJ2-2 | TRBV24-1 | few | TGTGCCACCGGCCAATCGCAGGGGTTTAACACCGGGGAGCTGTTTTTT | CATGQSQGFNTGELFF
TRBD1 | TRBJ1-2 | TRBV9 | NA | TGTGCCAGCAGCGCAAAGAGACAGGGGCCCCTGCCTGGCTACACCTTC | CASSAKRQGPLPGYTF
NA | TRBJ2-5 | TRBV24-1 | NA | TGTGCCACCAGTGATCCTCGACGGACCCAAGAGACCCAGTACTTC | CATSDPRRTQETQYF
NA | TRBJ2-2 | TRBV12-3/TRBV12-4 | NA | TGTGCCAGCAGTTTAGTTCGGGATATCGGGGAGCTGTTTTTT | CASSLVRDIGELFF
TRBD2 | TRBJ2-6 | TRBV2 | NA | TGTGCCAGCATGAAGATGAGCGGGAGTTCCCGACTATTCACCTCAAAGGCTGGGGCCAACGTCCTGACTTTC | CASMKMSGSSRLFTSKAGANVLTF
TRBD1 | TRBJ2-7 | TRBV5-6 | NA | TGTGCCAGCACGACAGGGGATAAGGAGCAGTACTTC | CASTTGDKEQYF
NA | TRBJ2-2 | TRBV24-1 | many | TGTGCCACCAACCCGGGTTCCGGGGAGCTGTTTTTT | CATNPGSGELFF
NA | TRBJ2-3 | TRBV7-9 | few | TGTGCCAGCAGCCCCGGACAGACGGGCACAGATACGCAGTATTTT | CASSPGQTGTDTQYF
NA | TRBJ1-5 | TRBV2 | few | TGTGCCAGCAGTAACGGACAGCCCGGAAGCAATCAGCCCCAGCATTTT | CASSNGQPGSNQPQHF
NA | TRBJ2-1 | TRBV28 | many | TGTGCCAGCAGTGGAGGATCTTACAATGAGCAGTTCTTC | CASSGGSYNEQFF
NA | TRBJ2-1 | TRBV20-1 | NA | TGCAGTGCTCCTCAGGGGAGGCGTAACAATGAGCAGTTCTTC | CSAPQGRRNNEQFF
TRBD2 | TRBJ2-5 | TRBV11-1 | few | TGTGCCAGCAGCTATTGGACTAGCGGGGGGAGAGAGACCCAGTACTTC | CASSYWTSGGRETQYF